The source of this T cell receptor (beta chain) is a study of cytomegalovirus exposure and HLA in healthy donors. There were likely unrecorded immune exposures, though donors were nominally healthy when sampled. About this clone: Its antigen is not identified.

Study observations and caveats: In a later analysis, DRB1 alleles had the most associated TCRs; HLA-C alleles the fewest.

PCR was performed using 60 Vbeta and 13 Jbeta primers. Assay: immunoSEQ multiplex PCR; the TCRdb copy retains only in-frame clones and omits some. The sample lists over 150,000 clones, 80% to 90% occurring once. The CDR3 sequence is 14 residues long. V was trimmed by 7 bases and J by 3 bases, leaving 15 bases between them. Germline V gene data show CDR1 as SNHLY and CDR2 as FYNNEI. Sequencing was carried out using PBMCs. The chain is built from TRBV2 and TRBJ1-2; tentative D call: TRBD1 (5 bases). The TCR sequence derives from a girl between 5 and 17 years old in good health and CMV-seropositive. This CDR3 is CASIGGVVDYGYTF. DNA of the CDR3: TGTGCCAGCATCGGAGGGGTGGTGGACTATGGCTACACCTTC.